Below, 9 T cell receptor beta chains from the same sample are listed, as sequenced in a study of beta chain features in type 1 diabetes. Sequencing targeted expressed TCRB transcripts, as all isolated RNA had been reverse transcribed. Sequencing was performed with immunoSEQ multiplex PCR; in TCRdb, only in-frame clones are kept and a portion is missing. The sample includes over 500,000 clones, about a sixth seen only once; the top ten take approximately 0.099%. The sample taken for sequencing was naive CD4+ T cells from blood. Receptors were obtained from a man in his late teens or twenties in good health.

This clone has more than one count but fewer than ten. This chain joins TRBV27 and TRBJ2-2; D is undetermined. V lost 4 bases to trimming and J lost 0 bases, with 9 bases between them. Germline CDR1 and CDR2: MNHEY and SMNVEV (reference sequence). The CDR3 sequence is 15 residues long. CDR3 sequence: CASSSPAANTGELFF. The CDR3 coding sequence is TGTGCCAGCAGTTCACCGGCGGCGAACACCGGGGAGCTGTTTTTT.

A few counts support this clone. This chain uses TRBV30 with TRBJ1-4; TRBD1 matches 10 bases. The CDR3 contains 14 residues. Germline CDR1 reads GTSNPN; CDR2 reads SVGIG (reference sequence). V trimming: 5 bases; J trimming: 4 bases; junction bases outside the gene matches: 4. In nucleotides, the CDR3 is TGTGCCTGGGACAGGGGGCAGGGTAATGAAAAACTGTTTTTT. Protein product: CAWDRGQGNEKLFF.

In this sample, this clone turned up a few times. The chain joins TRBV5-4 to TRBJ2-1; D remains unclear. CDR3 size: 13 residues. The V end lost 3 bases, the J end lost 7 bases, and 11 bases lay between the germline ends. Germline CDR1 is SGHNT and CDR2 is YYREEE (reference sequence). CDR3: CASSSPNRNEQFF. CDR3 DNA: TGTGCCAGCAGCTCGCCTAACCGAAATGAGCAGTTCTTC.

This clone was seen more than once but under ten times. The DNA of the CDR3 is TGTGCCAGCAGCCAAGAACGGACAGCCTATGGCTACACCTTC. This translates into CASSQERTAYGYTF. The chain carries TRBV4-2 and TRBJ1-2; D perhaps matches TRBD1 (6 bases). CDR1 and CDR2 from the germline V gene are LGHNA and YNFKEQ. This CDR3 comprises 14 residues. Trimming removed 0 bases at V and 4 bases at J, with 9 bases between.

This clone has just a few counts. The chain is built from TRBV28 and TRBJ2-7; tentatively, D is TRBD1 (5 bases). V lost 6 bases and J lost 5, with 23 bases in between. This CDR3 region has 16 residues. Germline V gene data show CDR1 as MDHEN and CDR2 as SYDVKM. CDR3 amino acids: CASSPQGKGSGHEQYF. DNA for the CDR3: TGTGCCAGCAGCCCCCAGGGAAAGGGATCGGGCCACGAGCAGTACTTC.

The chain recombines TRBV6-1 with TRBJ1-3; D is unclear. V was pared by 2 bases and J by 1 base, with 6 bases between. Per the germline V gene, CDR1 is MNHNS and CDR2 is SASEGT. This CDR3 contains 14 residues. The CDR3 sequence is CASSERSSGNTIYF. DNA for the CDR3: TGTGCCAGCAGTGAACGGAGTTCTGGAAACACCATATATTTT.

The chain employs TRBV10-3 and TRBJ2-7, with 9 bases identical to TRBD2. Looked up from germline, CDR1 is ENHRY and CDR2 is SYGVKD. This CDR3 region has 14 residues. Unmatched junction bases numbered 4, after V lost 5 bases and J lost 2 bases. In DNA form, the CDR3 reads TGTGCCATCAGTCCTTCTAGCGGGGCCTACGAGCAGTACTTC. It codes for CAISPSSGAYEQYF.

This clone was counted a few times. The chain recombines TRBV6-5 with TRBJ2-1, with D hard to call. V was pared by 3 bases and J by 5 bases, with 14 bases between. This CDR3 spans 15 amino acids. Germline CDR1 MNHEY, CDR2 SVGAGI. This CDR3 reads CASSYPGPANNEQFF. Here the CDR3 DNA reads TGTGCCAGCAGTTATCCAGGACCCGCTAACAATGAGCAGTTCTTC.

The chain is built from TRBV25-1 and TRBJ2-1; D is perhaps TRBD1 (5 bases). In germline, CDR1 is MGHDK, CDR2 SYGVNS. V was shortened by 5 bases and J by 3 bases, with 14 bases between the two germline ends. The CDR3 is made up of 15 amino acids. CDR3 region: CASSPSPRGYNEQFF. CDR3 in DNA: TGTGCCAGCAGTCCATCCCCTAGGGGCTACAATGAGCAGTTCTTC.